The 19 T cell receptor beta chains below all came from one sample that was sequenced in a study of CD8 T cells in Susac syndrome. RNA was extracted with the RNeasy kit, and a quantity of about 0.45 to 1 ug was reverse transcribed using random hexamers. TCRdb called the immunoSEQ multiplex PCR reads again in MiXCR, with one record for every CDR3 protein. The data contain around 130,000 distinct CDR3 sequences, around 91% of them singletons. Sequences were obtained from CD8+ T cells from PBMCs. The source is a human donor with multiple sclerosis.

The chain recombines TRBV7-9 with TRBJ2-5; 8 nucleotides match TRBD2. V was clipped by 4 bases and J by 1 base; unmatched bases: 8. The germline gives CDR1 SEHNR, CDR2 FQNEAQ (reference sequence). The CDR3 contains 16 residues. CDR3 bases: TGTGCCAGCAGCTCCCCGACGGCGGGAGGCCAAGAGACCCAGTACTTC. Translated: CASSSPTAGGQETQYF.

The rearrangement links TRBV4-1 to TRBJ1-1; a possible D gene is TRBD1 (6 bases). The CDR3 has 15 residues. V dropped 1 base and J dropped 2 bases, with 11 bases sitting between them. Looked up from germline, CDR1 is MGHRA and CDR2 is YSYEKL. The CDR3 reads CASSQVQGPNTEAFF. The CDR3 nucleotides read TGCGCCAGCAGCCAAGTTCAGGGGCCCAACACTGAAGCTTTCTTT.

The chain has TRBV30 and TRBJ2-7; perhaps TRBD2 as D (5 bases). The CDR3 sequence is 13 residues long. CDR1 and CDR2 from the germline V gene are GTSNPN and SVGIG (reference sequence). Trimming cost V 4 bases and J 2 bases, with 12 bases left between them. Here the CDR3 reads CAWTAGGTYEQYF. The CDR3, as DNA: TGTGCCTGGACGGCGGGTGGGACCTACGAGCAGTACTTC. Full variable domain (rest looked up from reference TRBV30 and TRBJ2-7): SQTIHQWPATLVQPVGSPLSLECTVEGTSNPNLYWYRQAAGRGLQLLFYSVGIGQISSEVPQNLSASRPQDRQFILSSKKLLLSDSGFYLCAWTAGGTYEQYFGPGTRLTVT.

The chain links TRBV5-6 to TRBJ2-7; no firm D call. Germline CDR1 is SGHDT and CDR2 is YYEEEE. Trimming stripped 6 bases from V and 0 bases from J, with 4 bases between. The CDR3 is 11 residues long. CDR3 sequence reads: CASTDSYEQYF. The CDR3 nucleotides are TGTGCCAGCACCGACTCCTACGAGCAGTACTTC. Using reference TRBV5-6 and TRBJ2-7 for the parts outside the CDR3, the full variable domain is DAGVTQSPTHLIKTRGQQVTLRCSPKSGHDTVSWYQQALGQGPQFIFQYYEEEERQRGNFPDRFSGHQFPNYSSELNVNALLLGDSALYLCASTDSYEQYFGPGTRLTVT.

The rearrangement uses TRBV6-2 or TRBV6-3 and TRBJ1-1; D remains unclear. CDR3 length: 14 amino acids. Trimming removed 2 bases at V and 4 bases at J, with 11 bases between. Germline V gene sequence: CDR1 MNHEY, CDR2 SVGEGT. The CDR3, as DNA: TGTGCCAGCAGTTACGGGTCCCTGGCCACTGAAGCTTTCTTT. It encodes CASSYGSLATEAFF.

This clonotype was counted once. The V and J genes are TRBV7-8 and TRBJ1-2; D ambiguous. The germline V gene has CDR1 SGHVS and CDR2 FQNEAQ. There are 13 residues in the CDR3. Between the trimmed V and J ends, which lost 2 bases and 8 bases, there was a span of 12 bases. Here the CDR3 DNA reads TGTGCCAGCAGCTTAATGGGTTTAAGGGGCTACACCTTC. Its protein product is CASSLMGLRGYTF.

V is TRBV27 and J is TRBJ2-1, with unresolved D. Germline V gene sequence: CDR1 MNHEY, CDR2 SMNVEV (reference sequence). The V end lost 2 bases, the J end lost 8 bases, and 10 bases lay between the germline ends. The length of the CDR3 is 13 residues. CDR3 sequence (DNA): TGTGCCAGCAGTTTAATCCTGCAGGATGAGCAGTTCTTC. This sequence encodes CASSLILQDEQFF.

The rearrangement joins TRBV27 to TRBJ2-1; tentative D call: TRBD1 (6 bases). Germline CDR1 and CDR2: MNHEY and SMNVEV (reference sequence). The germline V and J ends were trimmed by 1 base and 5 bases, with 12 bases remaining between them. The CDR3 is 15 amino acids. CDR3 DNA: TGTGCCAGCAGTTTATGGCAGGGGAACGACAATGAGCAGTTCTTC. It codes for CASSLWQGNDNEQFF.

This sequence joins TRBV7-9 and TRBJ1-2, with 7 positions matching TRBD1. This CDR3 comprises 17 residues. The V segment lost 8 bases and the J segment 9 bases; nucleotides outside the gene matches: 24. From germline, CDR1 is SEHNR and CDR2 FQNEAQ (reference sequence). CDR3 loop: CASSPAGRGSDSLSYTF. The CDR3 nucleotides are TGTGCCAGCTCCCCCGCCGGCAGGGGGTCCGACTCCTTGAGCTACACCTTC.

The CDR3: CASGFGVAATDTQYF. CDR3 bases: TGTGCTAGTGGTTTCGGGGTCGCAGCGACAGATACGCAGTATTTT. The chain is built from TRBV12-5 and TRBJ2-3; tentative D call: TRBD2 (5 bases). The CDR3 sequence is 15 residues long. Germline assignment: CDR1 LGHNT and CDR2 FRNRAP. V lost 3 bases and J 3 bases, leaving 13 bases between the germline ends.

The chain joins TRBV27 to TRBJ1-1; TRBD1 agrees at 9 bases. This CDR3 is 14 amino acids long. Germline V lookup: CDR1 MNHEY, CDR2 SMNVEV (reference sequence). Trimming cost V 6 bases and J 6 bases; bases outside gene matches: 8. CDR3 sequence reads: CASSPTTGGSEAFF. DNA for the CDR3: TGTGCCAGCAGCCCGACGACAGGGGGTTCTGAAGCTTTCTTT.

The chain links TRBV27 to TRBJ1-2; 7 positions agree with TRBD1. J gave up 8 bases and V 5 bases, and 2 bases lay outside the gene matches. CDR3 length: 11 amino acids. Germline CDR1 reads MNHEY; CDR2 reads SMNVEV (reference sequence). The CDR3 nucleotides read TGTGCCAGCAGTACAGGGGTGGGCTACACCTTC. Translation: CASSTGVGYTF.

The genes are TRBV2 and TRBJ2-7; a weak D match, TRBD1 (5 bases). The CDR3 has 12 residues. Germline V gives CDR1 SNHLY, CDR2 FYNNEI. Trimming pared 7 bases from V and 3 bases from J, leaving 10 bases between. The CDR3 here is CASTVQGYEQYF. The CDR3 DNA reads TGTGCCAGCACGGTCCAGGGCTACGAGCAGTACTTC.

The V call is TRBV15, the J call TRBJ2-7; D is uncertain. Germline CDR1 is LNHNV and CDR2 is YYDKDF (reference sequence). This CDR3 has 16 amino acids. V lost 3 bases to trimming and J lost 2 bases, with 17 bases between them. CDR3 sequence (DNA): TGTGCCACCAGCAGGGCCCAGTCGGCGGCGACCTACGAGCAGTACTTC. It is translated as CATSRAQSAATYEQYF.

This sequence joins TRBV4-3 and TRBJ1-4, with D unclear. Trimming removed 0 bases from V and 8 bases from J, with 19 bases in between. The CDR3 sequence is 17 residues long. Germline assignment: CDR1 LGHNA and CDR2 YSLEER. The CDR3 protein is CASSQEEFQALEEKLFF. The CDR3 DNA is TGCGCCAGCAGCCAAGAGGAATTCCAGGCCCTGGAAGAAAAACTGTTTTTT.

This rearrangement joins TRBV5-6 to TRBJ2-7; the D gene is possibly TRBD2 (7 bases). Deletions cut 2 bases from V and 6 bases from J, with 15 bases between. This CDR3 spans 14 amino acids. The germline gives CDR1 SGHDT, CDR2 YYEEEE. CDR3 residues: CASSFGLGGREQYF. DNA for the CDR3: TGTGCCAGCAGCTTCGGACTCGGGGGGCGCGAGCAGTACTTC.

V usage is TRBV19 and J usage is TRBJ1-2; no firm D call. The V end lost 8 bases, the J end lost 0 bases, and 10 bases lay between the germline ends. Germline CDR1 LNHDA, CDR2 SQIVND (reference sequence). The CDR3 has 13 amino acids. This CDR3 is CASLEWPNYGYTF. The CDR3 DNA sequence: TGTGCCAGTCTGGAGTGGCCTAACTATGGCTACACCTTC.

The chain recombines TRBV3-1 with TRBJ2-7; 13 bases agree with TRBD2. The CDR3 has 17 amino acids. After removal of 2 bases from V and 2 bases from J, the junction contained 6 bases not matched to a gene. Germline V gene data show CDR1 as LGHDT and CDR2 as YNNKEL (reference sequence). In DNA form, the CDR3 reads TGTGCCAGCAGCCAAAGACTAGCGGGAGGACCTCCCTACGAGCAGTACTTC. This gives the protein CASSQRLAGGPPYEQYF.

The chain joins TRBV30 to TRBJ1-2, with TRBD1 matching over 8 bases. Trimming cost V 5 bases and J 10 bases; bases outside gene matches: 12. Germline V gene sequence: CDR1 GTSNPN, CDR2 SVGIG (reference sequence). The CDR3 is 13 amino acids. The CDR3: CAWGVWDRWDYTF. DNA of the CDR3: TGTGCCTGGGGGGTCTGGGACAGGTGGGACTACACCTTC.